This T cell receptor beta chain emerged from a study of PD-1 blockade in classical Hodgkin lymphoma (TCRdb year 2020). Context from the whole study: Nivolumab dosing was 3 mg/kg intravenously every 2 weeks, continuing until either disease progression or unacceptable toxicity. The study used TCR beta sequencing and CyTOF to define a peripheral blood immune signature of response to PD-1 blockade in classical Hodgkin lymphoma.

Results the study describes overall, beyond this receptor: Lower diversity was observed in patients in whom nivolumab was started less than 1 year after ASCT, and these patients were excluded from later analyses so that confounding by immune reconstitution would be avoided. Only a single clinical trial cohort was studied, and what caused the repertoire differences, possibly disease activity or prior therapy, remained undefined. Among trial patients, those achieving complete response had baseline diversity similar to that of newly diagnosed patients, while diversity was significantly lower in partial responders and progressors. Baseline TCR diversity was reported as lower in newly diagnosed patients than in healthy donors, and lower still in relapsed/refractory patients. CD4+ but not CD8+ TCR diversity rose significantly by C4D1 (p=0.0027 vs p=0.16), most apparent in complete responders (p=0.02).

On this clone: Its antigen target is currently unknown. Base-call qualities are not available, and no considerably larger clone is one nucleotide away.

The sample's time point label, decoded: cycle 1 day 1 (C1D1), immediately before nivolumab initiation. Relapse after autologous stem cell transplantation had occurred in all trial patients, and cohorts A, B and C were distinguished by prior brentuximab vedotin exposure. The trial cohort was composed of about 60 patients with relapsed/refractory classical Hodgkin lymphoma, for whom complete response, partial response or progressive disease was recorded as best overall response. Single-agent nivolumab was administered to trial patients in the multi-cohort phase II CheckMate 205 trial. Best overall response was determined by an independent review committee according to the 2007 International Working Group response criteria. Trial PBMCs were obtained immediately prior to nivolumab initiation (C1D1) and on therapy at cycle 2 day 1 and cycle 4 day 1. Peripheral blood was collected in 8 mL Vacutainer Cell Preparation Tubes, from which PBMCs were isolated by centrifugation and then cryopreserved.

Genomic DNA was isolated using the Qiagen DNeasy kit from unsorted PBMCs as well as from negatively selected CD4+ and CD8+ fractions. TCR beta CDR3 regions were amplified by immunoSEQ multiplex PCR using primers annealing to V and J segments. A synthetic immune receptor repertoire was used to minimize amplification bias, and any remaining bias was removed computationally after sequencing. As for the original processing: Custom Python scripts were used to quantify repertoire diversity as the Shannon entropy index. Unsorted, CD4+ and CD8+ repertoires were analyzed separately, except for combined analyses in which CD4+ and CD8+ sequences were merged in silico. Clonal expansion was defined as at least a 2-fold frequency increase after treatment relative to C1D1, with a pseudocount of 0.5 for undetected baseline clones. Singleton clones were defined as clones with 0 or 1 copy at C1D1, and non-singleton clones were defined as clones with 2 or more copies. By matching protein sequences in sorted samples from the same patient, clones expanded in unsorted samples were annotated as CD4+, CD8+ or unknown. Wilcoxon tests were applied to paired samples to test diversity changes from C1D1 to C4D1. TCRdb's version of the immuneACCESS table is confined to in-frame rearrangements and falls short of the full clone set. An unresolved V gene accounts for under half of the shortfall where checked; the remainder is of unknown origin. V and J calls and clone size come straight from that table; D and trimming were deduced from the DNA. The sample data list 80,000 to 100,000 clones, and 92% of these were observed just once. The ten most abundant clones make up less than 3% of the sample.

Its CDR3 holds 13 amino acids, cysteine through phenylalanine. The sequence is cut down to CDR3 DNA, 39 bases in frame from base 1. The germline V gene (reference sequence) sets CDR1 to MNHNY and CDR2 to SVGAGI. Deletion took 0 bases off V and 4 bases off J, with a span of 6 bases between the germline ends. The chain employs TRBV6-6 and TRBJ1-2; the D gene lacks a confident call. The sequenced sample was peripheral blood mononuclear cells (PBMCs), obtained at baseline. The clonotype originates from a human donor with classical Hodgkin lymphoma. Here the CDR3 is given as CASSYSSVYGYTF. The sequence in DNA is TGTGCCAGCAGTTACTCGTCTGTCTATGGCTACACCTTC.